This TCR beta chain was recovered during a study of spatial heterogeneity in lung cancer. Study outcomes and limitations: Circulating ubiquitous expanded tumor TCRs were observed more frequently at resection than at follow-up.

This clonotype was detected ten times or more. The antigen remains unidentified. Every individual TCR cDNA molecule carried its own unique molecular identifier, which allowed correction of PCR and sequencing errors. TCRdb re-called the 5' RACE reads with MiXCR, one entry per CDR3 protein. The table lists about 38,000 distinct CDR3 sequences, roughly 8% of them singletons. Time point here: sample taken at primary tumor resection. The donor group consisted of some 70 patients who had untreated, early-stage non-small cell lung cancer. No cells were sorted before sequencing. The whole RNA sequenced was extracted from tumor, nontumor lung or frozen PBMC. V shed 5 bases and J 3 bases; nucleotides not matched to a gene: 3. Germline CDR1 SGHTA, CDR2 FQGNSA. The CDR3 has 14 residues.

Sequencing used PBMCs, obtained at surgery. The chain combines TRBV7-2 with TRBJ1-1; 10 bases line up with TRBD1. This clonotype was sampled from a male donor with early-stage non-small cell lung cancer. This CDR3 is CASSLDRGHTEAFF. The CDR3, as DNA: TGTGCCAGCAGCCTCGACAGGGGGCACACTGAAGCTTTCTTT.